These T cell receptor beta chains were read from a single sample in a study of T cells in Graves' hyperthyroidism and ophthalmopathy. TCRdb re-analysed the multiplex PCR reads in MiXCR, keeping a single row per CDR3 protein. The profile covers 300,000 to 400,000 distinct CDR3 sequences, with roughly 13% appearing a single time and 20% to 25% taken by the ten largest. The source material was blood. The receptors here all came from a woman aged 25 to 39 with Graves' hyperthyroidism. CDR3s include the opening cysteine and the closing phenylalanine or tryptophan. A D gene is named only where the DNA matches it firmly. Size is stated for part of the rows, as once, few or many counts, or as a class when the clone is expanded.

TGTGCCAGCAGTGAGGGTCCCGGGACAGGGGGCGAGCAGTACTTC CASSEGPGTGGEQYF few TRBD1 TRBJ2-7 TRBV6-1
TGTGCCAGCTCACCATCGGACGGGCCCAATCAGCCCCAGCATTTT CASSPSDGPNQPQHF NA NA TRBJ1-5 TRBV18
TGTGCCAGCAGCCCCTTGGGACTAGCGGGAGCAAACGAGCAGTTCTTC CASSPLGLAGANEQFF few TRBD2 TRBJ2-1 TRBV7-6
TGTGCCAGCAGCCACATAGCCCCTAGCGGGATCAGAAATGAGCAGTTCTTC CASSHIAPSGIRNEQFF few TRBD2 TRBJ2-1 TRBV9
TGCGCCAGCAGCCATAGATCTGGGGCCAACGTCCTGACTTTC CASSHRSGANVLTF few NA TRBJ2-6 TRBV4-1
TGCAGTGCTCCTAAACAGGGGTGGACCCTTGGAGATGAGCAGTTCTTC CSAPKQGWTLGDEQFF many TRBD1 TRBJ2-1 TRBV20-1
TGTGCCAGTACAGACGGATCCTACGAGCAGTACTTC CASTDGSYEQYF many NA TRBJ2-7 TRBV28
TGTGCCAGCAGCCAAGATTGGCGAAACACCATATATTTT CASSQDWRNTIYF few NA TRBJ1-3 TRBV4-2
TGTGCCAGCAATTTACCAGACTCCTACGAGCAGTACTTC CASNLPDSYEQYF NA NA TRBJ2-7 TRBV28
TGTGCCAGCAGCTTGGACGGACTAGCGGGAGAGGTCGGGGAGCTGTTTTTT CASSLDGLAGEVGELFF NA TRBD2 TRBJ2-2 TRBV5-5
TGCAGTGCTAGAGGCAGGGACGACGTCAGGGCCGGGGAGCTGTTTTTT CSARGRDDVRAGELFF NA NA TRBJ2-2 TRBV20-1
TGTGCCAGCAGCGTAGTTTTTGGAGAGCAGTTCTTC CASSVVFGEQFF NA NA TRBJ2-1 TRBV9
TGTGCCAGCGGGGAGGTTGCGGGCACCGGGGAGCTGTTTTTT CASGEVAGTGELFF few NA TRBJ2-2 TRBV2
TGTGCCTGCACCCCCCACGGTGGTGAGCAGTTCTTC CACTPHGGEQFF NA NA TRBJ2-1 TRBV30
TGCAGTGCTAGAGGAACAGGGTCAGGGGCCAACGTCCTGACTTTC CSARGTGSGANVLTF few NA TRBJ2-6 TRBV20-1
TGCGCCAGCAGCCAAGATCAGCCCCGGGGGGCGAACACCGGGGAGCTGTTTTTT CASSQDQPRGANTGELFF NA TRBD2 TRBJ2-2 TRBV4-3
TGTGCCAGCAGCCAACGAACGGGAGTAAGGGCAGATACGCAGTATTTT CASSQRTGVRADTQYF many NA TRBJ2-3 TRBV3-1
TGTGCCATCAGTGTCGGGACAGGGGGAACGCAAGAGACCCAGTACTTC CAISVGTGGTQETQYF many TRBD1 TRBJ2-5 TRBV10-3
TGTGCCAGCAGCTTAGTGAGGGTTAGCAATGAGCAGTTCTTC CASSLVRVSNEQFF few NA TRBJ2-1 TRBV11-2
TGCAGCGTTGAAGAAAAAGGGGCTCAAGAGACCCAGTACTTC CSVEEKGAQETQYF NA NA TRBJ2-5 TRBV29-1
TGTGCCAGCAGTTATATCTGGGGACAGATTCCTGAAAAACTGTTTTTT CASSYIWGQIPEKLFF many TRBD1 TRBJ1-4 TRBV12-3/TRBV12-4
TGTGCCAGCAGTGAAAGGGGTGCTAATGAAAAACTGTTTTTT CASSERGANEKLFF NA NA TRBJ1-4 TRBV6-1
TGTGCCAGCAGCCGTAGGGAGAGGGAGACCCAGTACTTC CASSRRERETQYF few NA TRBJ2-5 TRBV7-3
TGCAGTGCTTTCAATTACAGGAGCTCCTACGAGCAGTACTTC CSAFNYRSSYEQYF few NA TRBJ2-7 TRBV20-1
TGTGCCAGCAGTCTATTAGTTGGGGGGTCAGGGGCTTTTACAGATACGCAGTATTTT CASSLLVGGSGAFTDTQYF NA NA TRBJ2-3 TRBV12-3/TRBV12-4
TGCGCCAGCAGCCCCGGGACTAGCGGGAGAAACTACGAGCAGTACTTC CASSPGTSGRNYEQYF few TRBD2 TRBJ2-7 TRBV5-1
TGTGCCAGCTCACTAGATCCACCGGGACAGGGAGCAGCTTTCTTT CASSLDPPGQGAAFF NA TRBD1 TRBJ1-1 TRBV18
TGTGCCAGCAGCCAAGGTCAATCCGGGTCTTATGGCTACACCTTC CASSQGQSGSYGYTF NA NA TRBJ1-2 TRBV14
TGCAGCGTTGCCATATCCTACGAGCAGTACTTC CSVAISYEQYF NA NA TRBJ2-7 TRBV29-1
TGTGCCAGCAGTTTCAAATTACAGGCACCAAAGGGCATTGGCTACACCTTC CASSFKLQAPKGIGYTF NA NA TRBJ1-2 TRBV28
TGTGCCAGCAGTGAATCGTCCCCCGGGGAGCTGTTTTTT CASSESSPGELFF NA NA TRBJ2-2 TRBV2
TGTGCCAGCAGTGTTTTTGGACCGGGACAAATTCTTAGCGGGAGGGCCCCCAAAAACATTCAGTACTTC CASSVFGPGQILSGRAPKNIQYF many TRBD2 TRBJ2-4 TRBV6-1
TGTGCCATCAGTGAGTGGCAGAACCAAGAGACCCAGTACTTC CAISEWQNQETQYF many NA TRBJ2-5 TRBV10-3
TGTGCCAGCAGCCAAGGAAGAGCTAACTATGGCTACACCTTC CASSQGRANYGYTF few NA TRBJ1-2 TRBV3-1
TGTGCCAGCAGCCCCCACCCCTTCGGCGAGCAGTACTTC CASSPHPFGEQYF many NA TRBJ2-7 TRBV7-2
TGCGCCAGCAGCTCGGACAGGGGGATGGGAGAGACCCAGTACTTC CASSSDRGMGETQYF NA TRBD1 TRBJ2-5 TRBV5-1
TGCAGTGCTAAGACTCCCCGGGGCACCGGGGAGCTGTTTTTT CSAKTPRGTGELFF few NA TRBJ2-2 TRBV20-1
TGTGCCAGCAGTTTAGCGGGCCAGGGGTTTTACGAGCAGTACTTC CASSLAGQGFYEQYF many NA TRBJ2-7 TRBV12-3/TRBV12-4
TGTGCAGCGGGAACGTTCAACAATGAGCAGTTCTTC CAAGTFNNEQFF NA TRBD2 TRBJ2-1 TRBV19
TGTGCCAGCAGCCAAGGGAAGGGAGACACAGATACGCAGTATTTT CASSQGKGDTDTQYF few NA TRBJ2-3 TRBV4-2
TGTGCCAGCAGCTTATTGGAAGGGTTCGGCACCGGGGAGCTGTTTTTT CASSLLEGFGTGELFF NA NA TRBJ2-2 TRBV14
TGTGCCAGCAGTTTGCGGGCAGGGTCGAGGTCCTACGAGCAGTACTTC CASSLRAGSRSYEQYF many NA TRBJ2-7 TRBV12-3/TRBV12-4
TGTGCCAGCAGTGAAGCTCAAAAGAGCTATGGCTACACCTTC CASSEAQKSYGYTF many NA TRBJ1-2 TRBV2
TGTGCCAGCAAGCCCGACGGCGAAGAGACCCAGTACTTC CASKPDGEETQYF many NA TRBJ2-5 TRBV28
TGCAGTGCTTTCACGTCCGGACCCGGGGAGCTGTTTTTT CSAFTSGPGELFF NA NA TRBJ2-2 TRBV20-1
TGTGCCAGCAGTCTGGACAGGGGGCTAAGGGAGCAGTACTTC CASSLDRGLREQYF many TRBD1 TRBJ2-7 TRBV28
TGCGCCAGCAGGAACACAGGGGGGAACTATGGCTACACCTTC CASRNTGGNYGYTF many TRBD1 TRBJ1-2 TRBV5-1
TGTGCCAGTAAGGTCGACCCAAGATGGGACCAAGTTGGCTACACCTTC CASKVDPRWDQVGYTF many NA TRBJ1-2 TRBV19
TGCAGTGCTATAGTACGGGCATTTGGAAACACCATATATTTT CSAIVRAFGNTIYF NA NA TRBJ1-3 TRBV20-1
TGTGCCACCAGTGAGTCAGCGGCCCGGGACAATGAGCAGTTCTTC CATSESAARDNEQFF once NA TRBJ2-1 TRBV24-1
TGTGCCAGCAACCCCTTAGCGGGTTGGAACACCGGGGAGCTGTTTTTT CASNPLAGWNTGELFF NA TRBD2 TRBJ2-2 TRBV6-1
TGCAGTGCTAGCGACTCGGGGCGGGCGGGAGTGTACAATGAGCAGTTCTTC CSASDSGRAGVYNEQFF many TRBD2 TRBJ2-1 TRBV20-1
TGCAGTGCACGGACTAGCGGGAGCTATGAGCAGTTCTTC CSARTSGSYEQFF many TRBD2 TRBJ2-1 TRBV20-1
TGTGCCAGCAGCTCCAGCTTACTAGCGGGAGGTTCAGAGACCCAGTACTTC CASSSSLLAGGSETQYF many TRBD2 TRBJ2-5 TRBV7-6
TGTGCCAGCAGCTTAGATTCGAGTAGGGGGGAGCTGTTTTTT CASSLDSSRGELFF few NA TRBJ2-2 TRBV7-2
TGTGCCAGCAGCCTGACGGACAGAATATCCTACGAGCAGTACTTC CASSLTDRISYEQYF few NA TRBJ2-7 TRBV7-2
TGTGCCAGCCCCCCCGGTGTTGGTGGCTCGACTGAAGCTTTCTTT CASPPGVGGSTEAFF few NA TRBJ1-1 TRBV5-6
TGTGCCAGCAGTCCGATATATCGAGGGAGGTGCAATGAGCAGTTCTTC CASSPIYRGRCNEQFF few NA TRBJ2-1 TRBV27
TGTGCCAGCAGCCCGGGACTAGCGGGAGATTCCTCCTACAATGAGCAGTTCTTC CASSPGLAGDSSYNEQFF NA TRBD2 TRBJ2-1 TRBV7-2
TGTGCCAGCAGTCCACTAGCGGGAGATGGGGGCACCGGGGAGCTGTTTTTT CASSPLAGDGGTGELFF NA TRBD2 TRBJ2-2 TRBV6-4